The T cell receptor (beta chain) under discussion was sequenced for a study of blood T cell repertoires in COVID-19. Background on the study: COVID-19 samples collected from the United States, Italy and Spain covered acute and convalescent phases. T cells, B-cell-depleted T cells, or PBMCs provided the cDNA or gDNA that served as material.

The CDR3 has 14 amino acids. Germline lookup yields CDR1 LNHDA and CDR2 SQIVND (reference sequence). Trimming cost V 7 bases and J 9 bases; bases outside gene matches: 8. Original methodology: Estimated nucleated cell counts came from reference gene primer amplification. Generated by immunoSEQ multiplex PCR, the TCRdb table keeps only in-frame clones and is missing some. The DNA was the basis for D and trimming; V, J and clone size are from that table. This sample has 55,000 to 75,000 clones, with roughly 89% found just once. The receptor's source is a human donor in a cohort sampled during active COVID-19. The rearrangement links TRBV19 to TRBJ1-6; 8 nucleotides agree with TRBD1. Material: peripheral blood. The CDR3 nucleotides read TGTGCCAGTACCCCCCAGGGGGCCGGTTCACCCCTCCACTTT. Amino acids: CASTPQGAGSPLHF.